These 5 T cell receptor beta chains originate from one sample sequenced in a study of blood T cell repertoires in COVID-19. TCRdb's copy holds only in-frame clones and misses some; the assay was immunoSEQ multiplex PCR. This repertoire shows over 130,000 clones, 60% to 85% found once; its top ten account for 16%. The sequencing input was peripheral blood. Every receptor here comes from a man in his fifties with acute or convalescent COVID-19.

The chain links TRBV29-1 to TRBJ2-2; maybe TRBD1 (5 bases). This CDR3 has 14 residues. Trimming left V 4 bases short and J 4 bases short, with 13 bases between. The germline CDR1 and CDR2 sequences are SQVTM and ANQGSEA. As DNA, the CDR3 is TGCAGCGTTGCGGGTAGGGGAAGCACCGGGGAGCTGTTTTTT. Translating gives CSVAGRGSTGELFF.

The rearrangement joins TRBV27 to TRBJ1-4; D is perhaps TRBD1 (6 bases). From germline, CDR1 is MNHEY and CDR2 SMNVEV (reference sequence). The CDR3 contains 14 residues. V was clipped by 6 bases and J by 3 bases, with 11 bases between them. The CDR3 here is CASRRTASNEKLFF. CDR3 DNA: TGTGCCAGCAGGAGGACAGCCTCTAATGAAAAACTGTTTTTT.

The sample holds one count of this clone. V is TRBV27 and J is TRBJ2-6; 9 positions match TRBD1. CDR1 and CDR2 (germline): MNHEY, SMNVEV (reference sequence). The V segment lost 0 bases and the J segment 2 bases; nucleotides outside the gene matches: 11. CDR3 length equals 20 residues. The CDR3 loop reads CASSLSILGQGRPGANVLTF. CDR3 DNA: TGTGCCAGCAGTTTATCGATTTTGGGACAGGGTCGCCCTGGGGCCAACGTCCTGACTTTC.

CDR3: CSASLTGGPEAFF. As DNA, the CDR3 is TGCAGTGCTAGTTTAACAGGGGGCCCCGAAGCTTTCTTT. The V call is TRBV20-1, the J call TRBJ1-1, with 9 bases matching TRBD1. V lost 3 bases, J lost 8 bases, and 7 bases stayed unmatched. CDR3 size: 13 residues. Germline V CDR1 and CDR2: DFQATT, SNEGSKA (reference sequence).

This chain connects TRBV5-4 to TRBJ2-1, with TRBD2 identical over 11 bases. After removal of 5 bases from V and 0 bases from J, the junction contained 10 bases not matched to a gene. The CDR3 spans 18 residues. Germline CDR1 is SGHNT and CDR2 is YYREEE (reference sequence). CDR3 amino acids: CASRVGLAGGSSYNEQFF. CDR3 DNA sequence: TGTGCCAGCAGGGTGGGGCTAGCGGGGGGAAGCTCCTACAATGAGCAGTTCTTC.